These 28 T cell receptor beta chains were all obtained from the same sample, sequenced in a study of siplizumab effects on memory and regulatory T cells. Produced via immunoSEQ multiplex PCR; TCRdb's table is partial and in-frame only. In the table there are approximately 70,000 clones, about 90% of which are singletons. The sequencing sample was made of CD8+ T cells sorted from blood. The origin of the receptors is a human donor in good health.

The chain uses TRBV4-1 and TRBJ2-1, with 7 nucleotides matching TRBD2. Germline-derived CDR1 and CDR2 are MGHRA and YSYEKL. The V gene end was trimmed by 4 bases and the J gene end by 7 bases; junction bases not matched to a gene: 4. This CDR3 comprises 13 residues. Here the CDR3 DNA reads TGCGCCAGCAGCCTGCTAGCGGAAAATGAGCAGTTCTTC. It yields the protein CASSLLAENEQFF.

The CDR3 sequence: CASSHAPSASSYEQYF. The CDR3 DNA follows: TGCGCCAGCAGCCACGCCCCTAGCGCCAGCTCCTACGAGCAGTACTTC. The chain links TRBV4-1 to TRBJ2-7; TRBD2 is a possible D gene (6 bases). V lost 3 bases to trimming and J lost 0 bases, with 15 bases between them. Germline V gene sequence: CDR1 MGHRA, CDR2 YSYEKL. This CDR3 region has 16 residues.

The V call is TRBV6-5, the J call TRBJ1-2; 8 bases line up with TRBD1. V shed 4 bases, J shed 5 bases, and the junction held 6 bases outside the gene matches. The CDR3 is 14 residues long. Per germline, CDR1 MNHEY and CDR2 SVGAGI. The CDR3 loop reads CASSSTGAGYGYTF. CDR3 sequence (DNA): TGTGCCAGCAGTTCGACAGGGGCTGGGTATGGCTACACCTTC.

This chain links TRBV5-1 with TRBJ1-2; D remains unclear. With 4 bases removed from V and 3 bases from J, the gap between germline ends came to 16 bases. CDR3 length: 15 residues. Germline CDR1 reads SGHRS; CDR2 reads YFSETQ. DNA for the CDR3: TGCGCCAGCAGCCCTCTCATCGGGGAGGACTATGGCTACACCTTC. Amino acid sequence: CASSPLIGEDYGYTF.

V is TRBV5-6 and J is TRBJ1-4; 9 bases match TRBD1. The CDR3 sequence is 15 residues long. V lost 2 bases and J lost 6; bases outside the gene matches: 5. CDR1 is SGHDT and CDR2 is YYEEEE in the germline V gene. CDR3 nucleotides: TGTGCCAGCAGCTTTGTCGGACAGGGGCATGAAAAACTGTTTTTT. Residues: CASSFVGQGHEKLFF.

Points on this clone: Germline and junction disagree at one end, which may indicate a read error. The V and J genes are TRBV29-1 and TRBJ2-7; TRBD2 aligns across 10 bases. The germline gives CDR1 SQVTM, CDR2 ANQGSEA. The CDR3 runs to 15 residues. The CDR3: CSVEKAGGHSYKQYF. CDR3 coding DNA: TGCAGCGTTGAAAAAGCGGGAGGGCACTCCTACAAGCAGTACTTC.

Concerning this clone: A read error may account for a junction end that differs from germline. The chain couples TRBV7-7 to TRBJ2-5; the match to TRBD2 covers 11 bases. The CDR3 consists of 16 residues. Germline CDR1 and CDR2: SSHAT and FNYEAQ (reference sequence). The CDR3 reads CASSFQLAGVFETQYF. The DNA of the CDR3 is TGTGCTAGCAGCTTCCAACTAGCGGGAGTTTTTGAGACCCAGTACTTC.

V gene TRBV5-8 combines with J gene TRBJ2-7; 7 positions agree with TRBD1. The J segment lost 2 bases and the V segment lost 6 bases, leaving 8 bases of the junction unmatched. Germline V gene sequence: CDR1 SGHTS, CDR2 YDEGEE. The CDR3 covers 14 residues. For the CDR3, the DNA is TGTGCCAGCAACTCCGGGACAGAGGCCTACGAGCAGTACTTC. It is translated as CASNSGTEAYEQYF.

The chain uses TRBV27 and TRBJ2-1, with 14 positions matching TRBD2. This CDR3 region has 14 residues. The V gene end was trimmed by 9 bases and the J gene end by 8 bases; junction bases not matched to a gene: 6. CDR1 is MNHEY, CDR2 SMNVEV, per germline (reference sequence). The CDR3 loop reads CASRLAGGLDEQFF. The CDR3 DNA reads TGTGCCAGTAGACTAGCGGGGGGGTTAGATGAGCAGTTCTTC.

The CDR3 DNA sequence: TGTGCCATCAGTGCAGCAGGGACTAGCGGGACCTCTGGGGCCAACGTCCTGACTTTC. Translating it yields CAISAAGTSGTSGANVLTF. The V call is TRBV10-3, the J call TRBJ2-6, with 13 bases aligning to TRBD2. V shed 4 bases and J 0 bases; nucleotides not matched to a gene: 6. CDR3 length equals 19 residues. Germline CDR1 and CDR2: ENHRY and SYGVKD.

The chain employs TRBV27 and TRBJ2-3; the match to TRBD2 covers 9 bases. Germline assignment: CDR1 MNHEY and CDR2 SMNVEV (reference sequence). The CDR3 sequence is 16 residues long. The V gene end was trimmed by 4 bases and the J gene end by 3 bases; junction bases not matched to a gene: 8. The chain's CDR3 is CASSWSSGSPTDTQYF. CDR3 bases: TGTGCCAGCAGTTGGAGTAGCGGGAGTCCAACAGATACGCAGTATTTT.

The rearrangement links TRBV9 to TRBJ2-5; no clear D gene. The CDR3 runs to 14 residues. Trimming cost V 0 bases and J 0 bases, with 6 bases left between them. Germline CDR1 and CDR2: SGDLS and YYNGEE. This chain's CDR3 is CASSVASYQETQYF. In nucleotides, the CDR3 is TGTGCCAGCAGCGTAGCAAGTTACCAAGAGACCCAGTACTTC. The whole variable domain, remainder taken from reference TRBV9 and TRBJ2-5, is DSGVTQTPKHLITATGQRVTLRCSPRSGDLSVYWYQQSLDQGLQFLIQYYNGEERAKGNILERFSAQQFPDLHSELNLSSLELGDSALYFCASSVASYQETQYFGPGTRLLVL.

This chain uses TRBV6-5 with TRBJ2-3; 11 bases agree with TRBD1. V shed 2 bases, J shed 6 bases, and the junction held 4 bases outside the gene matches. The CDR3 contains 15 residues. The germline gives CDR1 MNHEY, CDR2 SVGAGI. The CDR3 sequence: CASSYGQGAGDTQYF. The CDR3 bases are TGTGCCAGCAGTTACGGACAGGGGGCCGGGGATACGCAGTATTTT.

The rearrangement uses TRBV2 and TRBJ1-4; TRBD1 is a possible D gene (5 bases). Between the trimmed V and J ends, which lost 4 bases and 5 bases, there was a span of 17 bases. Germline V CDR1 and CDR2: SNHLY, FYNNEI. This CDR3 is 16 amino acids long. This chain's CDR3 is CASSAPWADSNEKLFF. The CDR3 DNA reads as TGTGCCAGCAGTGCCCCTTGGGCAGACAGCAATGAAAAACTGTTTTTT.

This chain joins TRBV30 and TRBJ1-2; D is undetermined. The germline V gene encodes CDR1 GTSNPN and CDR2 SVGIG (reference sequence). This CDR3 comprises 10 residues. The germline V and J ends were trimmed by 4 bases and 8 bases, with 8 bases remaining between them. The CDR3 reads CAWKGKGYTF. CDR3 coding DNA: TGTGCCTGGAAAGGGAAGGGCTACACCTTC.

This clone has more than one count but fewer than ten. The rearrangement uses TRBV27 and TRBJ1-2, with 7 nucleotides matching TRBD1. CDR3 length: 14 residues. The V and J ends lost 7 bases and 4 bases, in that order; junction bases with no gene match: 9. From germline, CDR1 is MNHEY and CDR2 SMNVEV (reference sequence). Here the CDR3 reads CASTPSTGSYGYTF. As DNA, the CDR3 is TGTGCCAGCACCCCCTCGACAGGGAGCTATGGCTACACCTTC.

This CDR3 is CASSSLAGGLADTQYF. In DNA, the CDR3 is TGTGCCAGCAGCTCGCTAGCGGGGGGGCTGGCAGATACGCAGTATTTT. The rearrangement uses TRBV7-9 and TRBJ2-3; 12 nucleotides align to TRBD2. V shed 4 bases, J shed 4 bases, and the junction held 6 bases outside the gene matches. This CDR3 has 16 residues. From germline, CDR1 is SEHNR and CDR2 FQNEAQ (reference sequence).

V gene TRBV5-1 combines with J gene TRBJ1-1; D unclear. Trimming stripped 0 bases from V and 1 base from J, with 7 bases between. This CDR3 has 14 residues. From germline, CDR1 is SGHRS and CDR2 YFSETQ. CDR3 region: CASSLGLGNTEAFF. The CDR3 region has the DNA TGCGCCAGCAGCTTGGGCTTGGGGAACACTGAAGCTTTCTTT.

The table lists this clone with a few counts. J is TRBJ2-7 and V is TRBV19; 7 bases are a match to TRBD2. V lost 5 bases, J lost 5 bases, and 9 bases stayed unmatched. From germline, CDR1 is LNHDA and CDR2 SQIVND (reference sequence). This CDR3 region has 14 residues. The CDR3 DNA reads as TGTGCCAGTAGTCCCTCGGGGGGTATCCACGAGCAGTACTTC. Translated, it gives CASSPSGGIHEQYF.

This clone is a singleton in its sample. The CDR3 coding sequence is TGTGCTAGCCCCAGTCGCACCGGGGAGCTGTTTTTT. Its translation is CASPSRTGELFF. The chain employs TRBV7-7 and TRBJ2-2; D is unclear. In germline, CDR1 is SSHAT, CDR2 FNYEAQ (reference sequence). The CDR3 has 12 amino acids.

This rearrangement joins TRBV19 to TRBJ2-3, with D unresolved. The V gene lost 5 bases and the J gene lost 0 bases, with 21 bases spanning the gap. In germline, CDR1 is LNHDA, CDR2 SQIVND (reference sequence). The CDR3 length is 18 residues. The CDR3 loop is CASSPGFFEYSSTDTQYF. CDR3 nucleotides: TGTGCCAGTAGTCCCGGTTTCTTCGAGTATTCTAGCACAGATACGCAGTATTTT. The full variable domain, completed using reference TRBV19 and TRBJ2-3, is DGGITQSPKYLFRKEGQNVTLSCEQNLNHDAMYWYRQDPGQGLRLIYYSQIVNDFQKGDIAEGYSVSREKKESFPLTVTSAQKNPTAFYLCASSPGFFEYSSTDTQYFGPGTRLTVL.

CDR3 DNA sequence: TGTGCCAGCAGTTACTCCCCAGGGCGCAATCAGCCCCAGCATTTT. Its protein product is CASSYSPGRNQPQHF. This chain uses TRBV6-5 with TRBJ1-5, with D perhaps matching TRBD1 (5 bases). CDR1 MNHEY and CDR2 SVGAGI come from the germline V gene. This CDR3 is 15 amino acids long. V lost 0 bases, J lost 2 bases, and 8 bases lay in between.

The chain combines TRBV7-2 with TRBJ1-1; the D is unclear. Trimming removed 2 bases at V and 0 bases at J, with 7 bases between. The CDR3 is 14 amino acids. Per the germline V gene, CDR1 is SGHTA and CDR2 is FQGNSA. The CDR3 nucleotides read TGTGCCAGCAGCTTATTAAGGATGAACACTGAAGCTTTCTTT. This encodes CASSLLRMNTEAFF.

This clone has only one observation. This CDR3 is also generated by other DNA sequences in the sample. V is TRBV5-1 and J is TRBJ2-1; 7 bases agree with TRBD2. After removal of 0 bases from V and 0 bases from J, the junction contained 0 bases not matched to a gene. The CDR3 has 15 amino acids. Germline V gene lookup returns CDR1 SGHRS and CDR2 YFSETQ. As DNA, the CDR3 is TGCGCCAGCAGCTTGGGCGGGAGCTCCTACAATGAGCAGTTCTTC. Translating it yields CASSLGGSSYNEQFF.

This chain connects TRBV7-9 to TRBJ2-2; TRBD1 matches 8 bases. V lost 5 bases and J lost 4; bases outside the gene matches: 9. The CDR3 is 16 amino acids. Germline lookup yields CDR1 SEHNR and CDR2 FQNEAQ (reference sequence). Written as DNA, the CDR3 is TGTGCCAGCAGCCCCCCTCGGGACAGGATCACCGGGGAGCTGTTTTTT. Amino acids: CASSPPRDRITGELFF.

The chain is built from TRBV27 and TRBJ2-1, with 8 bases that match TRBD2. The CDR3 is 14 residues long. The germline V gene has CDR1 MNHEY and CDR2 SMNVEV (reference sequence). V was pared by 6 bases and J by 6 bases, with 7 bases of the junction left unmatched. CDR3 DNA: TGTGCCAGCAGGGTTGGGACTAGTCTCAATGAGCAGTTCTTC. This translates into CASRVGTSLNEQFF.

V gene TRBV11-3 combines with J gene TRBJ1-1, with 9 positions matching TRBD1. Unmatched junction bases numbered 10, after V lost 4 bases and J lost 7 bases. Per the germline V gene, CDR1 is SGHNT and CDR2 is YENEEA. CDR3 length: 15 residues. CDR3 residues: CASSSLGTGRDEAFF. The CDR3 coding sequence is TGTGCCAGCAGCTCACTGGGGACAGGGAGGGATGAAGCTTTCTTT.

This chain links TRBV15 with TRBJ2-7; D unclear. The length of the CDR3 is 14 residues. The V end was cut by 2 bases, the J end by 2 bases, with 10 bases between. Looked up from germline, CDR1 is LNHNV and CDR2 is YYDKDF (reference sequence). For the CDR3, the DNA is TGTGCCACCAGCAGAAATCCCCCCCCCTACGAGCAGTACTTC. Residues: CATSRNPPPYEQYF.